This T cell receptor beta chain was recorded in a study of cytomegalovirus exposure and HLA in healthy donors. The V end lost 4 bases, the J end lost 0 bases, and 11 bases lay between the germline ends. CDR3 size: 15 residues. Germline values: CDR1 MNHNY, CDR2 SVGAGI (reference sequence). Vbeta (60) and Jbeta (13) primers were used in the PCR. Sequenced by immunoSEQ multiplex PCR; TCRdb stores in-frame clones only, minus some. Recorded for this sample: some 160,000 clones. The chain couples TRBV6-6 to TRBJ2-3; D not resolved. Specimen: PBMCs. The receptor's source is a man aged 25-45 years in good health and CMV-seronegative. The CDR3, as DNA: TGTGCCAGCAGTTTACCAGATTCTAGCACAGATACGCAGTATTTT. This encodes CASSLPDSSTDTQYF.